Presented here are 30 T cell receptor beta chains from one specimen sequenced in a study of control samples from healthy donors and cancer patients (dated by TCRdb to about 2020). Library generation was performed with the immunoSEQ multiplex PCR assay. As stored in TCRdb, this immuneACCESS dataset retains in-frame rearrangements with V and J assigned. A fraction of the clones does not appear; measured against another copy, unresolved V genes explain less than half of the discrepancy, and the remainder lacks a known reason. In all, the sample holds about 82,000 clones, and about nine tenths of those were seen once. Clones ranked in the top ten supply about 7.1% of the sample. The sample consisted of blood. These receptors were collected from a man aged 50-60 years in good health.

The gene calls are TRBV7-2 and TRBJ2-7; D uncertain. The CDR3 has 14 amino acids. V dropped 4 bases and J dropped 2 bases, with 12 bases sitting between them. The germline gives CDR1 SGHTA, CDR2 FQGNSA. The CDR3 loop reads CASSSSFGPYEQYF. Here the CDR3 DNA reads TGTGCCAGCAGCTCCTCCTTCGGCCCCTACGAGCAGTACTTC.

V usage is TRBV12-3 or TRBV12-4 and J usage is TRBJ2-5; D remains unclear. This CDR3 contains 13 residues. Trimming took off 3 bases at V and 5 bases at J, with 10 bases between the two ends. DNA of the CDR3: TGTGCCAGCAGTTTGGGGTTTGGGGAGACCCAGTACTTC. Translation: CASSLGFGETQYF.

The CDR3 is CASSLIGFNEKLFF. The CDR3 region has the DNA TGTGCCAGCAGCCTTATAGGGTTTAATGAAAAACTGTTTTTT. The chain uses TRBV6-5 and TRBJ1-4; D is ambiguous. Germline V lookup: CDR1 MNHEY, CDR2 SVGAGI. V dropped 6 bases and J dropped 4 bases, with 12 bases sitting between them. The CDR3 spans 14 residues.

This chain connects TRBV30 to TRBJ1-2; TRBD1 is a possible D gene (5 bases). The V gene lost 4 bases and the J gene lost 4 bases, with 10 bases spanning the gap. The CDR3 loop spans 12 amino acids. Germline assignment: CDR1 GTSNPN and CDR2 SVGIG (reference sequence). CDR3 loop: CAWNDSPYGYTF. In nucleotides, the CDR3 is TGTGCCTGGAATGACAGCCCCTATGGCTACACCTTC. Full variable domain (outside the CDR3, taken from reference TRBV30 and TRBJ1-2): SQTIHQWPATLVQPVGSPLSLECTVEGTSNPNLYWYRQAAGRGLQLLFYSVGIGQISSEVPQNLSASRPQDRQFILSSKKLLLSDSGFYLCAWNDSPYGYTFGSGTRLTVV.

The V call is TRBV3-1 (or the pseudogene TRBV3-2), the J call TRBJ1-1, with 8 bases that match TRBD1. The CDR3 runs to 15 residues. J gave up 0 bases and V 4 bases, and 4 bases lay outside the gene matches. The germline V gene has CDR1 LGHDT and CDR2 YNNKEL (reference sequence). The CDR3 DNA reads as TGTGCCAGCAGCCCGTGGACAGGGTTGAACACTGAAGCTTTCTTT. Its protein product is CASSPWTGLNTEAFF.

The genes are TRBV5-1 and TRBJ2-1; the D gene is possibly TRBD2 (5 bases). Germline V gives CDR1 SGHRS, CDR2 YFSETQ. The CDR3 runs 16 residues. V was clipped by 0 bases and J by 6 bases, with 16 bases between them. CDR3 bases: TGCGCCAGCAGCTTGGACGAGGGTGGGCTAACCAATGAGCAGTTCTTC. Amino acid sequence: CASSLDEGGLTNEQFF.

The genes are TRBV2 and TRBJ1-4; D is undetermined. There are 13 residues in the CDR3. CDR1 and CDR2 (germline): SNHLY, FYNNEI. Trimming stripped 4 bases from V and 3 bases from J, with 6 bases between. The CDR3 bases are TGTGCCAGCAGTGGGACGGCTAATGAAAAACTGTTTTTT. This codes for CASSGTANEKLFF.

This chain joins TRBV6-5 and TRBJ1-2; D not resolved. Trimming took 2 bases from V and 8 from J, leaving 9 bases between them. Looked up from germline, CDR1 is MNHEY and CDR2 is SVGAGI. The CDR3 is 12 residues long. The CDR3 reads CASSYGGSGYTF. CDR3 DNA sequence: TGTGCCAGCAGTTACGGAGGGTCCGGCTACACCTTC.

The chain employs TRBV14 and TRBJ1-2; D is undetermined. Germline CDR1 reads SGHDN; CDR2 reads FVKESK. With 5 bases removed from V and 4 bases from J, the gap between germline ends came to 11 bases. The CDR3 length is 13 residues. Written as DNA, the CDR3 is TGTGCCAGCAGCGTTACTAGAGGCTATGGCTACACCTTC. It specifies CASSVTRGYGYTF.

This clone showed up just once. Its ends do not fully match the called genes, so a read error is possible. This chain joins TRBV7-7 and TRBJ2-1, with a tentative D call TRBD1 (6 bases). This CDR3 has 15 residues. CDR1 and CDR2 from the germline V gene are SSHAT and FNYEAQ (reference sequence). CDR3 coding DNA: TGTGCTAGCAGCCTGGGCCAGGGGTCCTACAATGAGCAGTTCTTC. Translated, it gives CASSLGQGSYNEQFF.

The chain has TRBV6-1 and TRBJ2-7, with 8 bases that match TRBD1. Germline V gene data show CDR1 as MNHNS and CDR2 as SASEGT. V lost 2 bases, J lost 3 bases, and 15 bases stayed unmatched. The CDR3 contains 18 residues. The CDR3 region is CASSENLMDRAFLYEQYF. The CDR3 bases are TGTGCCAGCAGTGAAAACCTCATGGACAGGGCTTTTCTCTACGAGCAGTACTTC.

This sequence joins TRBV6-4 and TRBJ1-1; the D gene is possibly TRBD1 (5 bases). The CDR3 runs 13 residues. Trimming took off 3 bases at V and 7 bases at J, with 12 bases between the two ends. Germline V CDR1 and CDR2: MRHNA, SNTAGT. The CDR3 coding sequence is TGTGCCAGCAGTGAAGGGGAAAAGAGTGAAGCTTTCTTT. This encodes CASSEGEKSEAFF.

The V and J genes are TRBV7-8 and TRBJ2-7, with 9 bases identical to TRBD1. The V segment lost 6 bases and the J segment 1 base; nucleotides outside the gene matches: 10. CDR1 is SGHVS, CDR2 FQNEAQ, per germline. The CDR3 has 16 amino acids. The CDR3 nucleotides are TGTGCCAGCAGGCGCACGGGCGGGACAGGGTCCTACGAGCAGTACTTC. Translating it yields CASRRTGGTGSYEQYF.

The chain joins TRBV5-4 to TRBJ1-1; D is unclear. The CDR3 covers 16 residues. V shed 4 bases and J shed 4 bases, with 20 bases lying between them. Germline V gene lookup returns CDR1 SGHNT and CDR2 YYREEE (reference sequence). The CDR3 sequence is CASSPAGGSWGTEAFF. In DNA, the CDR3 is TGTGCCAGCAGCCCCGCGGGCGGGAGCTGGGGCACTGAAGCTTTCTTT.

The chain employs TRBV6-6 and TRBJ2-7; TRBD1 might be the D (5 bases). V lost 5 bases and J 2 bases, leaving 16 bases between the germline ends. From germline, CDR1 is MNHNY and CDR2 SVGAGI (reference sequence). The CDR3 extends over 15 amino acids. The CDR3 DNA reads TGTGCCAGCAGTCCCATGTCGGACACAACCTACGAGCAGTACTTC. Translated, it gives CASSPMSDTTYEQYF.

The chain couples TRBV7-2 to TRBJ2-3; 12 bases align to TRBD2. The ends lost 0 bases at V and 1 base at J; junction bases unmatched: 5. CDR1 SGHTA and CDR2 FQGNSA come from the germline V gene. The CDR3 is made up of 18 amino acids. Here the CDR3 reads CASSLAWSSGGGTDTQYF. CDR3 sequence (DNA): TGTGCCAGCAGCTTAGCGTGGTCTAGCGGGGGGGGCACAGATACGCAGTATTTT.

This sequence joins TRBV6-6 and TRBJ1-2; no clear D. V was pared by 0 bases and J by 4 bases, with 3 bases between. The CDR3 has 12 residues. Germline-derived CDR1 and CDR2 are MNHNY and SVGAGI (reference sequence). CDR3 bases: TGTGCCAGCAGTTACTCTCGCTATGGCTACACCTTC. Its translation is CASSYSRYGYTF.

This clone appeared once. The chain combines TRBV29-1 with TRBJ1-2; D unresolved. CDR1 and CDR2 from the germline V gene are SQVTM and ANQGSEA. The CDR3 has 11 residues. V lost 1 base to trimming and J lost 4 bases, with 4 bases between them. CDR3 DNA: TGCAGCGTTGAAGGCGGCTATGGCTACACCTTC. Translated, it gives CSVEGGYGYTF.

The chain couples TRBV19 to TRBJ2-3, with a tentative D call TRBD2 (6 bases). Germline V lookup: CDR1 LNHDA, CDR2 SQIVND (reference sequence). The V end lost 1 base, the J end lost 5 bases, and 13 bases lay between the germline ends. The CDR3 loop spans 15 amino acids. The CDR3 sequence is CASSIVGGARDTQYF. In nucleotides, the CDR3 is TGTGCCAGTAGTATAGTGGGGGGAGCAAGAGATACGCAGTATTTT.

The V and J genes are TRBV11-2 and TRBJ2-7, with 8 bases lining up with TRBD1. This CDR3 is 15 amino acids long. Unmatched junction bases numbered 10, after V lost 6 bases and J lost 3 bases. CDR1 and CDR2 (germline): SGHAT, FQNNGV. This chain's CDR3 is CASSNRTGGFYEQYF. The CDR3 region has the DNA TGTGCCAGCAGTAACAGAACAGGGGGATTCTACGAGCAGTACTTC.

The genes are TRBV3-1 (or the pseudogene TRBV3-2) and TRBJ2-1; 9 bases align to TRBD2. Germline V gene lookup returns CDR1 LGHDT and CDR2 YNNKEL (reference sequence). V was clipped by 1 base and J by 7 bases; unmatched bases: 11. This CDR3 has 17 amino acids. CDR3 in DNA: TGTGCCAGCAGCCAAGGGGGGGGACTAGCTGGTTTAAATGAGCAGTTCTTC. Its translation is CASSQGGGLAGLNEQFF.

The chain has TRBV7-8 and TRBJ1-5; tentative D call: TRBD1 (5 bases). Germline lookup yields CDR1 SGHVS and CDR2 FQNEAQ. The V end lost 0 bases, the J end lost 3 bases, and 15 bases lay between the germline ends. This CDR3 spans 17 amino acids. The CDR3 spells CASSLASGTGFNQPQHF. The CDR3 DNA reads as TGTGCCAGCAGCTTAGCTTCCGGGACGGGTTTCAATCAGCCCCAGCATTTT.

This clone was picked up one time. This sequence joins TRBV6-5 and TRBJ2-2; D may match TRBD1 or TRBD2 (6 bases each). The CDR3 sequence is 13 residues long. The V gene lost 6 bases and the J gene lost 4 bases, with 9 bases spanning the gap. Germline-derived CDR1 and CDR2 are MNHEY and SVGAGI. The CDR3 spells CASSGGGTGELFF. The CDR3 nucleotides read TGTGCCAGCAGCGGAGGGGGCACCGGGGAGCTGTTTTTT.

This clone was counted once. The chain employs TRBV6-2 or TRBV6-3 and TRBJ2-3; the match to TRBD2 covers 11 bases. There are 15 residues in the CDR3. V dropped 5 bases and J dropped 5; count of bases not matched to a gene: 6. The germline V gene encodes CDR1 MNHEY and CDR2 SVGEGT. The DNA of the CDR3 is TGTGCCAGCAGTCCACGGCTAGCGGGGGGAGATACGCAGTATTTT. As protein: CASSPRLAGGDTQYF.

The rearrangement links TRBV27 to TRBJ2-5; 8 bases match TRBD2. Germline values: CDR1 MNHEY, CDR2 SMNVEV (reference sequence). With V trimmed by 3 bases and J by 4 bases, 13 bases remained unmatched. The CDR3 covers 17 residues. The CDR3 here is CASSLGAWRGAGETQYF. CDR3 in DNA: TGTGCCAGCAGTTTGGGTGCGTGGCGGGGGGCCGGAGAGACCCAGTACTTC.

This rearrangement joins TRBV18 to TRBJ1-6; 9 nucleotides agree with TRBD1. Germline V lookup: CDR1 KGHSH, CDR2 LQKENI. V shed 6 bases, J shed 7 bases, and the junction held 10 bases outside the gene matches. The CDR3 spans 16 residues. The CDR3 spells CASSPGSGQGNSPLHF. Written as DNA, the CDR3 is TGTGCCAGCTCCCCCGGATCCGGACAGGGGAATTCACCCCTCCACTTT.

The chain recombines TRBV7-9 with TRBJ2-3, with 8 bases lining up with TRBD1. This CDR3 spans 15 amino acids. V lost 4 bases, J lost 5 bases, and 8 bases stayed unmatched. Germline CDR1 reads SEHNR; CDR2 reads FQNEAQ (reference sequence). DNA for the CDR3: TGTGCCAGCAGCTGGTATAGCAGGGGGCAAGATACGCAGTATTTT. It is translated as CASSWYSRGQDTQYF.

The rearrangement links TRBV18 to TRBJ2-1; D is perhaps TRBD1 (5 bases). The CDR3 covers 13 residues. Trimming shortened V by 3 bases and J by 8 bases, and 11 bases separated the two germline ends. Germline V gene data show CDR1 as KGHSH and CDR2 as LQKENI. CDR3 residues: CASSPGLSDEQFF. The CDR3 nucleotides read TGTGCCAGCTCACCGGGGCTGAGCGATGAGCAGTTCTTC.

This clone was observed a single time. V is TRBV3-1 (or the pseudogene TRBV3-2) and J is TRBJ1-4; D uncertain. CDR3 length equals 14 residues. The V and J ends lost 0 bases and 7 bases respectively, with 9 bases between them. Germline V gene sequence: CDR1 LGHDT, CDR2 YNNKEL (reference sequence). The CDR3: CASSQDTLGEKLFF. The CDR3 DNA sequence: TGTGCCAGCAGCCAAGACACCTTGGGTGAAAAACTGTTTTTT.

The chain links TRBV5-4 to TRBJ2-3; 9 positions match TRBD1. The CDR3 is 17 amino acids. V gave up 4 bases and J gave up 3 bases; unmatched junction bases: 12. Germline loops: CDR1 SGHNT, CDR2 YYREEE (reference sequence). CDR3 in amino acids: CASSPQQGADVTDTQYF. The CDR3 DNA sequence: TGTGCCAGCAGCCCTCAACAGGGGGCTGATGTTACAGATACGCAGTATTTT. Full variable domain (remainder filled in from reference TRBV5-4 and TRBJ2-3): ETGVTQSPTHLIKTRGQQVTLRCSSQSGHNTVSWYQQALGQGPQFIFQYYREEENGRGNFPPRFSGLQFPNYSSELNVNALELDDSALYLCASSPQQGADVTDTQYFGPGTRLTVL.